A single sample is the source of the 6 T cell receptor beta chains below, sequenced in a study of cytomegalovirus exposure and HLA in healthy donors. PCR used 60 Vbeta primers and 13 Jbeta primers. Data came from immunoSEQ multiplex PCR; TCRdb stores just in-frame clones and leaves some out. The repertoire holds roughly 110,000 clones, with about 79% as singletons. The specimen sequenced was PBMCs. The receptors stem from a young woman in good health and CMV-seronegative.

DNA for the CDR3: TGCAGCGTTGAGGGTGGGCAGGGCGATTTCGAGCAGTACTTC. Translating gives CSVEGGQGDFEQYF. This chain uses TRBV29-1 with TRBJ2-7, with a possible D match to TRBD1 (5 bases). Germline V gene sequence: CDR1 SQVTM, CDR2 ANQGSEA. The CDR3 runs 14 residues. Trimming took off 3 bases at V and 6 bases at J, with 18 bases between the two ends.

This CDR3 is CASRIDRTYGYTF. The DNA of the CDR3 is TGTGCCAGCAGGATCGACAGGACCTATGGCTACACCTTC. The chain has TRBV5-4 and TRBJ1-2; possibly TRBD1 for D (6 bases). CDR3 length: 13 residues. The germline V gene encodes CDR1 SGHNT and CDR2 YYREEE (reference sequence). Trimming left V 5 bases short and J 4 bases short, with 12 bases between.

The chain joins TRBV2 to TRBJ1-1; D is undetermined. This CDR3 comprises 14 residues. Trimming stripped 6 bases from V and 4 bases from J, with 15 bases between. Germline lookup yields CDR1 SNHLY and CDR2 FYNNEI. The CDR3 DNA reads as TGTGCCAGCAGCGCCCCAAGGAGATCCACTGAAGCTTTCTTT. Translated, it gives CASSAPRRSTEAFF. The full variable domain, rest sourced from reference TRBV2 and TRBJ1-1, is EPEVTQTPSHQVTQMGQEVILRCVPISNHLYFYWYRQILGQKVEFLVSFYNNEISEKSEIFDDQFSVERPDGSNFTLKIRSTKLEDSAMYFCASSAPRRSTEAFFGQGTRLTVV.

The rearrangement joins TRBV6-5 to TRBJ1-1; weak D call: TRBD1 (5 bases). Trimming shortened V by 6 bases and J by 4 bases, and 12 bases separated the two germline ends. The CDR3 runs 13 residues. Germline CDR1 is MNHEY and CDR2 is SVGAGI. The CDR3, as DNA: TGTGCCAGCAGCCCTGGGGGGGGCACTGAAGCTTTCTTT. It yields the protein CASSPGGGTEAFF.

This sequence joins TRBV4-1 and TRBJ2-1; D is ambiguous. CDR3 length equals 13 residues. Looked up from germline, CDR1 is MGHRA and CDR2 is YSYEKL. V shed 1 base and J shed 2 bases, with 3 bases lying between them. The CDR3: CASSQAAYNEQFF. The CDR3 nucleotides are TGCGCCAGCAGCCAAGCCGCCTACAATGAGCAGTTCTTC.

Regarding this clone: At one end the junction does not follow the germline gene, possibly because of a read error. The gene calls are TRBV11-2 and TRBJ2-1; no clear D. The CDR3 is made up of 12 amino acids. Germline CDR1 reads SGHAT; CDR2 reads FQNNGV. The CDR3 DNA sequence: TGTGCCAGCAGCTTAGATCAACCTGAGAAGTTCTTC. Translated, it gives CASSLDQPEKFF.